This T cell receptor (beta chain) was obtained from a study of graft-versus-host responses after intestinal transplantation. Germline loops: CDR1 SGHRS, CDR2 YFSETQ. With 5 bases clipped from V and 2 bases from J, the junction kept 10 bases outside the gene matches. CDR3 length: 15 amino acids. Researchers processed graft tissue to release intraepithelial and lamina propria lymphocytes. Profiled with immunoSEQ multiplex PCR; TCRdb holds only in-frame clones, not every one. The sample carries some 16,000 clones, 65% to 90% recorded once. The specimen was ileum tissue, collected 17 days after transplant. This receptor was obtained from a human patient who received an intestinal transplant, so some T cells may come from the graft donor. This sequence joins TRBV5-1 and TRBJ2-7, with 7 bases matching TRBD1. The CDR3 spells CASSGGRQGAYEQYF. CDR3 DNA: TGCGCCAGCAGTGGAGGAAGGCAGGGGGCCTACGAGCAGTACTTC.